One sample yielded the 2 T cell receptor beta chains listed below, sequenced in a study of blood T cell repertoires in COVID-19. TCRdb keeps only in-frame clones here, not all; method: immunoSEQ multiplex PCR. The table lists roughly 140,000 clones, around 89% of them singletons, with approximately 1.2% in the top ten. The material sequenced was PBMCs or T cells enriched from blood (not recorded which). These TCRs come from a woman in her twenties or thirties with acute COVID-19.

V and J are TRBV28 and TRBJ2-2; no clear D gene. This CDR3 is built from 16 residues. Germline values: CDR1 MDHEN, CDR2 SYDVKM. V shed 3 bases and J shed 0 bases, with 11 bases lying between them. In nucleotides, the CDR3 is TGTGCCAGCAGTTTTCCCGTAGCTACGAACACCGGGGAGCTGTTTTTT. This gives the protein CASSFPVATNTGELFF.

The V call is TRBV30, the J call TRBJ2-7, with 10 bases identical to TRBD1. This CDR3 has 15 residues. Germline loops: CDR1 GTSNPN, CDR2 SVGIG (reference sequence). The trim removed 2 bases at V and 5 bases at J, leaving 9 bases unmatched. The CDR3 DNA follows: TGTGCCTGGAGTCTAGGGGGACAGGGGTTCGACGAGCAGTACTTC. This codes for CAWSLGGQGFDEQYF.